Reported below is one T cell receptor (beta chain). Antigen specificity is unknown. The data belong to a study of vaccination effects on CD4 cells after COVID-19. The table came from immunoSEQ multiplex PCR; TCRdb's copy has only in-frame clones and leaves some out. The sample has about 63,000 clones, roughly 75% seen once; the top ten hold roughly 3.5%. Expansion of antigen-specific CD4+ T cells with viral peptide pools was carried out by the ViraFEST assay before sequencing. CD4+ T cell isolation took place after approximately 11 days of culture. Each vaccine recipient was nucleocapsid antibody negative and had no prior SARS-CoV-2 infection. The culture medium for 2 million or so PBMC per well included 9.5 to 10 IU/ml IL-2 and 9.5 to 10 ug/ml peptides. Specimen: CD4+ T cells from PBMCs cultured with HCoV-OC43 spike peptides, collected before COVID-19 vaccination. Subset reported: HCoV-OC43 spike overlapping peptide pool stimulation. The clonotype originates from a human donor who received a COVID-19 vaccine.

This CDR3 is CASGTGDTQYF. The CDR3 DNA reads as TGTGCCAGCGGTACCGGCGATACGCAGTATTTT. The V and J genes are TRBV6-4 and TRBJ2-3; D is undetermined. V dropped 8 bases and J dropped 6 bases, with 9 bases sitting between them. Germline CDR1 is MRHNA and CDR2 is SNTAGT. The CDR3 contains 11 residues.